This passage covers 23 T cell receptor beta chains from one sample sequenced in a study of blood T cells in healthy people across ages (dated by TCRdb to the mid-2010s). Libraries were prepared through 5' RACE. The instrument was an Illumina HiSeq 2500. A second PCR of about 6 to 11 cycles was run with a J-beta primer mix and a sample-barcoded 5' primer. TCRdb reprocessed the public reads (quality trimming at Q25 with fastp, clone calling with MiXCR) and kept in-frame beta chains. One record per CDR3 amino acid sequence lists the most common genes and DNA. The sample table lists 750,000 to 850,000 distinct CDR3 sequences, roughly 25% of them with a count of one. The ten most abundant clones make up approximately 3.7% of the sample. The data also belong to a second study, concerning T cells of mothers and their children.

Specimen: blood. All receptors derive from a boy younger than 18 in good health.

This chain connects TRBV21-1 to TRBJ2-7; the table's D call, TRBD2, has no DNA check behind it. TRBV21-1 is noted as a pseudogene. CDR3 length equals 17 residues. CDR3 DNA: TGTGCCAGCAGCAAAAGGGCTAAGCGGGGGGGCGTATACGAGCAGTACTTC. It encodes CASSKRAKRGGVYEQYF.

This clonotype has only a few counts. This chain connects TRBV4-3 to TRBJ2-7, with 8 nucleotides matching TRBD1. V was pared by 1 base and J by 0 bases, with 5 bases of the junction left unmatched. The germline CDR1 and CDR2 sequences are LGHNA and YSLEER. This CDR3 has 16 amino acids. The CDR3 region has the DNA TGCGCCAGCAGCCAAGTCATAGGGACAGGCTCCTACGAGCAGTACTTC. Translation: CASSQVIGTGSYEQYF.

The DNA of the CDR3 is TGTGCCAGCTCTCCGACAACAGCCTACGAGCAGTACGTC. As protein: CASSPTTAYEQYV. The chain has TRBV18 and TRBJ2-5; D not resolved. The DNA end lines up better with TRBJ2-7; the J call may be wrong. Germline V gives CDR1 KGHSH, CDR2 LQKENI. The CDR3 length is 13 residues.

This clonotype came up a few times. The chain employs TRBV7-2 and TRBJ2-4, with 12 bases that match TRBD2. The CDR3 is 15 residues long. J was trimmed by 6 bases and V by 5 bases; bases with no gene match: 5. Germline V gene data show CDR1 as SGHTA and CDR2 as FQGNSA. CDR3: CASSITSGGLNIQYF. The CDR3 DNA is TGTGCCAGCAGCATCACTAGCGGGGGGTTAAACATTCAGTACTTC. The full variable domain, rest sourced from reference TRBV7-2 and TRBJ2-4, is GAGVSQSPSNKVTEKGKDVELRCDPISGHTALYWYRQSLGQGLEFLIYFQGNSAPDKSGLPSDRFSAERTGGSVSTLTIQRTQQEDSAVYLCASSITSGGLNIQYFGAGTRLSVL.

There are a few counts of this clonotype. V gene TRBV7-2 combines with J gene TRBJ2-7, with TRBD2 matching 11 bases. CDR3 size: 15 residues. Germline loops: CDR1 SGHTA, CDR2 FQGNSA. With V trimmed by 1 base and J by 4 bases, 3 bases remained unmatched. CDR3 nucleotide sequence: TGTGCCAGCAGCTTAGTTGGGACTAGCGGATACGAGCAGTACTTC. Its protein product is CASSLVGTSGYEQYF.

This clonotype occurred a few times. The V gene is TRBV11-2, the J gene TRBJ1-2; 9 positions match TRBD1. The germline V gene has CDR1 SGHAT and CDR2 FQNNGV. The CDR3 covers 15 residues. The V gene end was trimmed by 4 bases and the J gene end by 4 bases; junction bases not matched to a gene: 7. The CDR3: CASSSNRGRFYGYTF. Written as DNA, the CDR3 is TGTGCCAGCAGCTCGAACAGGGGGCGATTCTATGGCTACACCTTC.

The V and J genes are TRBV27 and TRBJ2-5; 7 bases match TRBD1. This CDR3 region has 13 residues. The germline V gene has CDR1 MNHEY and CDR2 SMNVEV (reference sequence). Trimming took 6 bases from V and 1 from J; bases not matched to a gene: 2. The CDR3 DNA follows: TGTGCCAGCAGACAGGGGACCCAAGAGACCCAGTACTTC. It yields the protein CASRQGTQETQYF.

V gene TRBV7-3 combines with J gene TRBJ2-1, with 8 bases lining up with TRBD2. Trimming at V came to 2 bases and at J to 4 bases, leaving 7 bases not matched to a gene. The V gene's germline CDR1 is SGHTA and CDR2 FQGTGA. CDR3 length: 16 residues. The CDR3 loop reads CASSLGPGGEYNEQFF. CDR3 DNA: TGTGCCAGCAGCTTAGGGCCGGGGGGGGAGTACAATGAGCAGTTCTTC.

The chain is built from TRBV27 and TRBJ2-3, with D possibly TRBD1 on 6 matching bases. The CDR3 has 14 amino acids. V gave up 5 bases and J gave up 6 bases, with 15 bases separating them. Germline V gives CDR1 MNHEY, CDR2 SMNVEV (reference sequence). The CDR3 here is CASSPMLGADTQYF. In nucleotides, the CDR3 is TGTGCCAGCAGTCCCATGTTGGGGGCGGATACGCAGTATTTT.

This clonotype was picked up a small number of times. Given a much more abundant clone one base away, this may be a read error. V is TRBV7-9 and J is TRBJ2-7; tentative D call: TRBD1 (6 bases). This CDR3 has 13 residues. Germline CDR1 is SEHNR and CDR2 is FQNEAQ (reference sequence). For the CDR3, the DNA is TGTGCCAGCAGTTTAGGGGGTTTCTACGAGCAGTACTTC. Translating gives CASSLGGFYEQYF.

This clonotype was seen only a few times. This chain connects TRBV25-1 to TRBJ2-1; D uncertain. Per germline, CDR1 MGHDK and CDR2 SYGVNS. The CDR3 extends over 12 amino acids. Trimming removed 6 bases from V and 4 bases from J, with 7 bases in between. CDR3 DNA sequence: TGTGCCAGCAGGGGTGGATACAATGAGCAGTTCTTC. Translation: CASRGGYNEQFF.

The J gene is TRBJ1-2, the V gene TRBV6-6, with TRBD1 matching 9 bases. The trim removed 7 bases at V and 3 bases at J, leaving 6 bases unmatched. The germline V gene encodes CDR1 MNHNY and CDR2 SVGAGI (reference sequence). The CDR3 runs 14 residues. The CDR3 is CASIDRDRDYGYTF. The CDR3 DNA reads as TGTGCCAGCATTGACCGGGACAGGGACTATGGCTACACCTTC.

Remarks on this clonotype: This may arise from a read error, as a much more abundant clone is one base away. The chain links TRBV6-1 to TRBJ2-7, with D possibly TRBD1 on 5 matching bases. CDR3 length: 14 amino acids. The germline gives CDR1 MNHNS, CDR2 SASEGT. Written as DNA, the CDR3 is TGTGCAGTATTAAACTGGGGCAGTTCCTACGAGCAGTACTTC. It translates to CAVLNWGSSYEQYF.

The chain has TRBV27 and TRBJ2-1; 12 bases align to TRBD2. The J call could be wrong; TRBJ2-5 is a better fit for the DNA end. The CDR3 runs 18 residues. Germline V gives CDR1 MNHEY, CDR2 SMNVEV (reference sequence). The chain's CDR3 is CASSLLGLAGGRQETQYF. Written as DNA, the CDR3 is TGTGCCAGCAGTTTACTGGGGCTAGCGGGGGGGCGGCAAGAGACCCAGTACTTC.

This clonotype was picked up a small number of times. CDR3 coding DNA: TGTGCCAGCAGCCCCGGCGGGAACTCCTACGAGCAGTACTTC. Its translation: CASSPGGNSYEQYF. V and J are TRBV28 and TRBJ2-7, with D tentatively TRBD2 (6 bases). The length of the CDR3 is 14 residues. The V end was cut by 6 bases, the J end by 0 bases, with 12 bases between. Per germline, CDR1 MDHEN and CDR2 SYDVKM. Looking up the rest from reference TRBV28 and TRBJ2-7 gives the full variable domain: DVKVTQSSRYLVKRTGEKVFLECVQDMDHENMFWYRQDPGLGLRLIYFSYDVKMKEKGDIPEGYSVSREKKERFSLILESASTNQTSMYLCASSPGGNSYEQYFGPGTRLTVT.

The V call is TRBV6-1, the J call TRBJ2-5; perhaps D is TRBD1 or TRBD2 (6 bases each). Judging by the DNA end, TRBJ2-1 fits better; the J call may be wrong. Germline V CDR1 and CDR2: MNHNS, SASEGT. The CDR3 spans 16 residues. The CDR3 reads CASSSSGAGAREEQFF. The CDR3 region has the DNA TGTGCCAGCAGCTCATCCGGGGCAGGGGCCCGGGAGGAGCAGTTCTTC.

This clonotype was observed a handful of times. V is TRBV20-1 and J is TRBJ2-7; 7 nucleotides align to TRBD2. Trimming at V came to 0 bases and at J to 0 bases, leaving 5 bases not matched to a gene. The CDR3 is 15 amino acids. Germline V gene lookup returns CDR1 DFQATT and CDR2 SNEGSKA (reference sequence). The CDR3 region is CSARDGRGSSYEQYF. In DNA, the CDR3 is TGCAGTGCTAGAGATGGGCGGGGGTCCTCCTACGAGCAGTACTTC.

The chain uses TRBV28 and TRBJ2-1, with 8 nucleotides matching TRBD1. With V trimmed by 6 bases and J by 3 bases, 4 bases remained unmatched. The CDR3 is made up of 14 amino acids. CDR1 and CDR2 (germline): MDHEN, SYDVKM. The CDR3 DNA follows: TGTGCCAGCAGGAGACAGGGGTTCTACAATGAGCAGTTCTTC. Its protein is CASRRQGFYNEQFF.

The chain uses TRBV2 and TRBJ2-7, with TRBD2 matching 13 bases. The CDR3 covers 15 residues. The germline gives CDR1 SNHLY, CDR2 FYNNEI. The trim removed 7 bases at V and 6 bases at J, leaving 9 bases unmatched. The CDR3 DNA follows: TGTGCCAGCAATCCAGGGACTAGCGGGGCGCGCGAGCAGTACTTC. Amino acids: CASNPGTSGAREQYF.

This clonotype was seen a few times. Sequence at one end of the junction differs from germline and may be a read error. The chain couples TRBV10-3 to TRBJ2-7, with D unclear. This CDR3 comprises 14 residues. The germline V gene encodes CDR1 ENHRY and CDR2 SYGVKD. CDR3 coding DNA: TGTGCCATCAGTGATCCGTCACTCTCCCACGAGCAGTACTTC. This codes for CAISDPSLSHEQYF.

The gene calls are TRBV20-1 and TRBJ2-1; 9 nucleotides agree with TRBD2. The tail of the sequence fits TRBJ2-5 better, so the J call may be wrong. Germline CDR1 is DFQATT and CDR2 is SNEGSKA (reference sequence). The CDR3 is 14 amino acids. As DNA, the CDR3 is TGCAGTGCTAGTGGCGGGAGGGCCGGAGAGACCCAGTACTTC. This sequence encodes CSASGGRAGETQYF.

This chain joins TRBV19 and TRBJ1-1, with D unresolved. Germline lookup yields CDR1 LNHDA and CDR2 SQIVND (reference sequence). Trimming removed 5 bases from V and 3 bases from J, with 10 bases in between. The CDR3 has 13 residues. The CDR3 bases are TGTGCCAGTAGTGAAAACAGCTACACTGAAGCTTTCTTT. Its translation is CASSENSYTEAFF. The variable domain in full, with the rest retrieved from reference TRBV19 and TRBJ1-1, is DGGITQSPKYLFRKEGQNVTLSCEQNLNHDAMYWYRQDPGQGLRLIYYSQIVNDFQKGDIAEGYSVSREKKESFPLTVTSAQKNPTAFYLCASSENSYTEAFFGQGTRLTVV.

This clonotype was observed a handful of times. The gene calls are TRBV20-1 and TRBJ2-1; D may be TRBD2 (6 bases). This CDR3 comprises 12 residues. Trimming left V 5 bases short and J 6 bases short, with 11 bases between. CDR1 DFQATT and CDR2 SNEGSKA come from the germline V gene (reference sequence). The CDR3 DNA reads as TGCAGTGCTGCGACTAGATCCAATGAGCAGTTCTTC. It codes for CSAATRSNEQFF.